These 27 T cell receptor beta chains share one sample of origin, sequenced in a study of T cell repertoires and leukemia-associated antigens. No antigen has been assigned to these receptors. Using its own MiXCR run on the 5' RACE reads, TCRdb lists one record per CDR3 protein. In the table there are 11,000 to 15,000 distinct CDR3 sequences, 39% of which are singletons. The sequenced material came from CD3+ T cells sorted from blood and cultured. These TCRs come from a female donor in good health.

The chain is built from TRBV29-1 and TRBJ2-5; 13 bases line up with TRBD2. Losses at the gene ends were 6 bases for V and 5 bases for J; bases not matched to a gene: 6. From germline, CDR1 is SQVTM and CDR2 ANQGSEA. The CDR3 contains 14 residues. The chain's CDR3 is CSVVLAGGGETQYF. CDR3 nucleotides: TGCAGCGTGGTACTAGCGGGAGGGGGGGAGACCCAGTACTTC.

Remarks on this clonotype: Lacking the conserved final phenylalanine or tryptophan, this CDR3 likely reflects a read error. The genes are TRBV4-2 and TRBJ2-1; D is undetermined. V was pared by 1 base and J by 1 base, with 8 bases between. Germline V gene data show CDR1 as LGHNA and CDR2 as YNFKEQ. CDR3 length equals 15 residues. DNA for the CDR3: TGTGCCAGCAGCCAAGTGCCGAGTTCCTACAATGAGCAGTTCCTC. Its protein product is CASSQVPSSYNEQFL.

A word on this clonotype: A much larger clone differs from this one at a single base, so this may be a read error. The chain is built from TRBV6-2 or TRBV6-3 and TRBJ2-1, with no clear D. The CDR3 is made up of 14 amino acids. V shed 2 bases and J shed 8 bases, with 13 bases lying between them. The V gene's germline CDR1 is MNHEY and CDR2 SVGEGT. For the CDR3, the DNA is TGTGCCAGCAGTTACGAGACTGGCGCCGATGAGCAGTTCTTC. Protein product: CASSYETGADEQFF.

There are many counts of this clonotype. The rearrangement joins TRBV18 to TRBJ2-1; D is possibly TRBD2 (5 bases). V was pared by 6 bases and J by 9 bases, with 15 bases between. The CDR3 totals 13 residues. Germline loops: CDR1 KGHSH, CDR2 LQKENI. For the CDR3, the DNA is TGTGCCAGCTCGCTGGACTGGAACACTGAGCAGTTCTTC. Translated: CASSLDWNTEQFF.

This clonotype was detected only a few times. V usage is TRBV6-6 and J usage is TRBJ2-1, with D possibly TRBD1 on 5 matching bases. The ends were cut back, 7 bases at V and 6 bases at J, with 19 bases in the middle. Germline V gene lookup returns CDR1 MNHNY and CDR2 SVGAGI (reference sequence). This CDR3 has 15 amino acids. CDR3 sequence reads: CASTTALGQGNEQFF. CDR3 nucleotides: TGTGCCAGCACTACCGCTTTGGGTCAGGGCAATGAGCAGTTCTTC.

By sample share, this clonotype is medium-sized. The chain recombines TRBV20-1 with TRBJ2-7; D unresolved. The CDR3 runs to 13 residues. Germline CDR1 DFQATT, CDR2 SNEGSKA (reference sequence). The ends were cut back, 0 bases at V and 6 bases at J, with 12 bases in the middle. CDR3 nucleotides: TGCAGTGCTAGAGAACAAGTAGACGTCGAGCAGTACTTC. This codes for CSAREQVDVEQYF.

This clonotype was seen many times. The CDR3 does not end in the conserved phenylalanine or tryptophan, so this is likely a read error. J is TRBJ2-5 and V is TRBV20-1; no clear D gene. V gave up 6 bases and J gave up 2 bases, with 10 bases separating them. This CDR3 spans 12 amino acids. Per germline, CDR1 DFQATT and CDR2 SNEGSKA (reference sequence). The chain's CDR3 is CSALEPQETQYS. The CDR3 DNA sequence: TGCAGTGCCCTGGAGCCACAAGAGACCCAGTACTCC.

This clonotype was seen at least ten times. The genes are TRBV23-1 and TRBJ2-7; weak D call: TRBD1 (6 bases). TRBV23-1 has ORF status, its function being uncertain. V was trimmed by 4 bases and J by 1 base, leaving 11 bases between them. This CDR3 is 14 amino acids long. CDR3 residues: CASSRTGNSYEQYF. CDR3 sequence (DNA): TGCGCCAGCAGTCGAACAGGGAATTCCTACGAGCAGTACTTC.

V usage is TRBV7-2 and J usage is TRBJ2-1, with TRBD1 matching 9 bases. The CDR3 consists of 15 residues. The germline gives CDR1 SGHTA, CDR2 FQGNSA. V gave up 2 bases and J gave up 3 bases; unmatched junction bases: 2. CDR3 bases: TGTGCCAGCAGCTTACTGGGACAGGGCTACAATGAGCAGTTCTTC. It specifies CASSLLGQGYNEQFF.

In this sample, this clonotype is medium-sized. The chain carries TRBV4-1 and TRBJ2-4; D is ambiguous. The germline V and J ends were trimmed by 4 bases and 10 bases, with 11 bases remaining between them. The CDR3 covers 12 residues. Germline loops: CDR1 MGHRA, CDR2 YSYEKL. As DNA, the CDR3 is TGCGCCAGCAGCCGACCCGGGCCGATTCAGTACTTC. Its protein is CASSRPGPIQYF.

This clonotype was counted only a few times. The CDR3 DNA is TGTGCCAGCAGTTTATTTGCAGGGTCCTATGAGCAGTTCTTC. It specifies CASSLFAGSYEQFF. The rearrangement links TRBV27 to TRBJ2-1; perhaps TRBD1 as D (5 bases). Deletions cut 1 base from V and 8 bases from J, with 12 bases between. The CDR3 extends over 14 amino acids. Germline CDR1 and CDR2: MNHEY and SMNVEV (reference sequence).

The chain is built from TRBV29-1 and TRBJ1-5, with D hard to call. The V gene's germline CDR1 is SQVTM and CDR2 ANQGSEA. CDR3 length: 14 residues. V was cut by 6 bases and J by 0 bases, with 12 bases left in between. The CDR3 sequence: CSVREANSNQPQHF. CDR3 in DNA: TGCAGCGTGAGGGAGGCAAATAGCAATCAGCCCCAGCATTTT. Complete variable domain (other parts from reference TRBV29-1 and TRBJ1-5): SAVISQKPSRDICQRGTSLTIQCQVDSQVTMMFWYRQQPGQSLTLIATANQGSEATYESGFVIDKFPISRPNLTFSTLTVSNMSPEDSSIYLCSVREANSNQPQHFGDGTRLSIL.

The chain uses TRBV20-1 and TRBJ2-7, with D maybe TRBD2 (6 bases). CDR3 length equals 12 residues. The germline gives CDR1 DFQATT, CDR2 SNEGSKA (reference sequence). Trimming removed 3 bases from V and 4 bases from J, with 10 bases in between. The CDR3 sequence: CSASGTSYEQYF. The CDR3 nucleotides are TGCAGTGCTAGTGGGACTTCTTACGAGCAGTACTTC.

Ten or more counts support this clonotype. Mismatch with germline at one junction end may stem from a read error. The gene calls are TRBV7-7 and TRBJ2-2; tentative D call: TRBD2 (5 bases). Germline CDR1 reads SSHAT; CDR2 reads FNYEAQ (reference sequence). The CDR3 is 14 residues long. The chain's CDR3 is CASSLRLGPGEPFF. The CDR3 DNA sequence: TGTGCTAGCAGCTTGCGGCTGGGTCCCGGGGAGCCGTTTTTT.

This clonotype appeared many times. The genes are TRBV11-3 and TRBJ2-3; D remains ambiguous. Trimming took 5 bases from V and 7 from J, leaving 16 bases between them. Germline CDR1 reads SGHNT; CDR2 reads YENEEA. The CDR3 contains 14 residues. CDR3: CASSTPGRPHTQYF. Written as DNA, the CDR3 is TGTGCCAGCAGCACCCCGGGCAGACCTCATACGCAGTATTTT.

This clonotype was seen many times. The chain employs TRBV18 and TRBJ2-6; D gene unclear. Per the germline V gene, CDR1 is KGHSH and CDR2 is LQKENI. Trimming removed 1 base at V and 3 bases at J, with 10 bases between. This CDR3 spans 16 amino acids. The CDR3 loop is CASSPLDPGGANVLTF. The DNA of the CDR3 is TGTGCCAGCTCACCACTGGACCCGGGTGGGGCCAACGTCCTGACTTTC.

In its sample, this clonotype was seen many times. V and J are TRBV4-2 and TRBJ2-2; perhaps D is TRBD1 or TRBD2 (5 bases each). Per germline, CDR1 LGHNA and CDR2 YNFKEQ. CDR3 length: 14 amino acids. The germline V and J ends were trimmed by 4 bases and 4 bases, with 10 bases remaining between them. This chain's CDR3 is CASSPGPLTGELFF. The CDR3 DNA follows: TGTGCCAGCAGCCCGGGACCCCTCACCGGGGAGCTGTTTTTT.

Sample share makes this clonotype medium-sized. The V call is TRBV4-3, the J call TRBJ1-1; no definite D call. Per germline, CDR1 LGHNA and CDR2 YSLEER. Trimming cost V 0 bases and J 6 bases, with 14 bases left between them. The CDR3 is 15 residues long. The CDR3, as DNA: TGCGCCAGCAGCCAAGATTCTGGTCGTGCCGCTGAAGCTTTCTTT. This sequence encodes CASSQDSGRAAEAFF.

The rearrangement uses TRBV12-3 or TRBV12-4 and TRBJ2-4; 8 bases are a match to TRBD2. V trimming: 8 bases; J trimming: 7 bases; junction bases outside the gene matches: 13. The CDR3 consists of 15 residues. The CDR3 region has the DNA TGTGCCAGCGGGGTTCGGGGGGGGCGAGGGAACATTCAGTACTTC. Protein product: CASGVRGGRGNIQYF.

The chain employs TRBV28 and TRBJ1-2; 9 nucleotides line up with TRBD1. The length of the CDR3 is 16 residues. The J segment lost 2 bases and the V segment lost 5 bases, leaving 9 bases of the junction unmatched. Germline CDR1 is MDHEN and CDR2 is SYDVKM. CDR3 nucleotide sequence: TGTGCCAGCAGTACTCACTCCGGGACAGGGAACTATGGCTACACCTTC. Translating gives CASSTHSGTGNYGYTF.

This clonotype ranks as medium-sized. The chain combines TRBV10-3 with TRBJ2-2, with a weak D call TRBD1 (6 bases). The V end was cut by 3 bases, the J end by 5 bases, with 10 bases between. The CDR3 extends over 14 amino acids. Germline V lookup: CDR1 ENHRY, CDR2 SYGVKD. CDR3 residues: CAISDPQGTGELFF. The DNA of the CDR3 is TGTGCCATCAGTGACCCACAGGGTACCGGGGAGCTGTTTTTT.

This chain joins TRBV5-1 and TRBJ2-2; D ambiguous. The ends were cut back, 4 bases at V and 3 bases at J, with 16 bases in the middle. The V gene's germline CDR1 is SGHRS and CDR2 YFSETQ. The CDR3 length is 16 residues. The chain's CDR3 is CASSPRSHGYTGELFF. The CDR3 DNA sequence: TGCGCCAGCAGCCCAAGGAGCCATGGCTACACCGGGGAGCTGTTTTTT.

Within the sample, this clonotype is medium-sized. The CDR3 DNA reads as TGCAGCGCGGGATATGGAGATACGCAGTATTTT. Encoded protein: CSAGYGDTQYF. This chain joins TRBV29-1 and TRBJ2-3; the D gene is possibly TRBD2 (5 bases). Germline V gene sequence: CDR1 SQVTM, CDR2 ANQGSEA. Trimming removed 7 bases from V and 5 bases from J, with 10 bases in between. The CDR3 is made up of 11 amino acids.

This chain links TRBV20-1 with TRBJ2-7; TRBD2 agrees at 10 bases. CDR3 size: 17 residues. CDR1 is DFQATT, CDR2 SNEGSKA, per germline (reference sequence). V was clipped by 2 bases and J by 4 bases; unmatched bases: 14. The CDR3 region is CSARTLYSGRPEYEQYF. CDR3 DNA: TGCAGTGCTAGAACGCTATATAGCGGGAGGCCGGAGTACGAGCAGTACTTC.

V is TRBV4-1 and J is TRBJ2-5; possibly TRBD2 for D (5 bases). CDR3 size: 16 residues. Germline CDR1 reads MGHRA; CDR2 reads YSYEKL. Trimming removed 1 base from V and 1 base from J, with 13 bases in between. The CDR3 nucleotides read TGCGCCAGCAGCCAAGTTGACCGGGGAGTCCAAGAGACCCAGTACTTC. It is translated as CASSQVDRGVQETQYF.

This clonotype came up once. Since no conserved phenylalanine or tryptophan closes the CDR3, a read error is the likely cause. The CDR3 region is CASSPRETKVEAFS. The CDR3 coding sequence is TGTGCCAGCAGCCCCCGGGAGACAAAGGTGGAGGCTTTCTCT. This chain uses TRBV7-9 with TRBJ1-1; no reliable D call. Germline-derived CDR1 and CDR2 are SEHNR and FQNEAQ (reference sequence). Between the trimmed V and J ends, which lost 5 bases and 11 bases, there was a span of 21 bases. The CDR3 length is 14 residues.

This chain links TRBV28 with TRBJ1-1; D is unclear. Between the trimmed V and J ends, which lost 1 base and 4 bases, there was a span of 13 bases. The CDR3 runs to 15 residues. Germline CDR1 is MDHEN and CDR2 is SYDVKM. The CDR3 spells CASSLLAGAGTEAFF. CDR3 DNA sequence: TGTGCCAGCAGTTTATTAGCGGGCGCAGGCACTGAAGCTTTCTTT.